The present entry profiles one TCR beta chain with its context. TCRdb's copy holds only in-frame clones and misses some; the assay was immunoSEQ multiplex PCR. Altogether tens of thousands of clones are present, about 86% being singletons, with the ten largest covering 10% to 15%. These data belong to a study of blood T cell repertoires in COVID-19. V dropped 5 bases and J dropped 5; count of bases not matched to a gene: 12. Germline V gives CDR1 MNHEY, CDR2 SVGEGT. The CDR3 runs 16 residues. This clonotype originated in a human donor in a cohort sampled during active COVID-19. V is TRBV6-2 or TRBV6-3 and J is TRBJ1-1; 9 bases line up with TRBD1. The specimen sequenced was peripheral blood. The CDR3 DNA follows: TGTGCCAGCAGTCCAACGACGGGGACAGGGTCGACTGAAGCTTTCTTT. This encodes CASSPTTGTGSTEAFF.